The 5 T cell receptor beta chains presented below share a single source sample, sequenced in a study of blood T cell repertoires in COVID-19. Some clones are missing from TCRdb's copy, which holds only in-frame ones; the method was immunoSEQ multiplex PCR. Of fewer than 25,000 clones detected, approximately 89% appear once; the ten largest clones hold 5% to 5.5%. The sequenced material came from peripheral blood. The receptors come from a man over 45 with active COVID-19.

A few counts support this clone. In DNA, the CDR3 is TGCAGCGCGAGCGGGAGGGGCGCCGGGGAGCTGTTTTTT. Protein sequence: CSASGRGAGELFF. This chain uses TRBV29-1 with TRBJ2-2; TRBD2 matches 10 bases. Looked up from germline, CDR1 is SQVTM and CDR2 is ANQGSEA. The ends lost 7 bases at V and 6 bases at J; junction bases unmatched: 5. CDR3 length: 13 residues.

The chain is built from TRBV3-1 (or the pseudogene TRBV3-2) and TRBJ1-2; a weak D match, TRBD1 (5 bases). Germline V lookup: CDR1 LGHDT, CDR2 YNNKEL (reference sequence). Trimming removed 3 bases at V and 1 base at J, with 9 bases between. The CDR3 runs 14 residues. CDR3 coding DNA: TGTGCCAGCAGCCACCAGGGAATTAACTATGGCTACACCTTC. It translates to CASSHQGINYGYTF.

This sequence joins TRBV29-1 and TRBJ2-7; TRBD1 is a possible D gene (6 bases). V lost 6 bases and J lost 0, with 12 bases in between. CDR1 SQVTM and CDR2 ANQGSEA come from the germline V gene. This CDR3 is built from 13 residues. The CDR3 sequence is CSVWTANSYEQYF. CDR3 bases: TGCAGCGTCTGGACAGCCAACTCCTACGAGCAGTACTTC.

This rearrangement joins TRBV6-2 or TRBV6-3 to TRBJ2-3; TRBD2 aligns across 7 bases. Germline-derived CDR1 and CDR2 are MNHEY and SVGEGT. V lost 3 bases and J lost 2; bases outside the gene matches: 5. The length of the CDR3 is 15 residues. The CDR3 protein is CASSYMAGVTDTQYF. The CDR3 bases are TGTGCCAGCAGTTATATGGCGGGGGTCACAGATACGCAGTATTTT.

The V call is TRBV27, the J call TRBJ1-5; D is possibly TRBD1 (6 bases). Trimming left V 4 bases short and J 0 bases short, with 10 bases between. This CDR3 has 15 amino acids. Germline assignment: CDR1 MNHEY and CDR2 SMNVEV (reference sequence). For the CDR3, the DNA is TGTGCCAGCAGTTCAGGACAGAGTAGCAATCAGCCCCAGCATTTT. This sequence encodes CASSSGQSSNQPQHF.